The 31 T cell receptor beta chains in this list originate from one sample, sequenced in a study of vaccination effects on CD4 cells after COVID-19. At the end of about 9 days of culture, CD4+ T cells were isolated. SARS-CoV-2 infection was confirmed by PCR in the person between March and December 2020. Two-dose BNT162b2 or mRNA-1273 vaccination was given to participants. Libraries were prepared by immunoSEQ multiplex PCR; TCRdb keeps only in-frame clonotypes and omits some of them. The profile shows 40,000 to 45,000 clones, over 60% of them singletons. These receptors lack a known antigen. This sample comprised CD4+ T cells from PBMCs cultured without peptide, obtained after COVID-19 vaccination. The source is a human donor who had a prior SARS-CoV-2 infection.

The rearrangement joins TRBV7-6 to TRBJ2-7; TRBD1 might be the D (6 bases). Trimming took off 1 base at V and 2 bases at J, with 18 bases between the two ends. The CDR3 contains 17 residues. The V gene's germline CDR1 is SGHVS and CDR2 FNYEAQ. In DNA, the CDR3 is TGTGCCAGCAGCTTAGTGGCAGGGTTGACAGGCGCCTACGAGCAGTACTTC. This codes for CASSLVAGLTGAYEQYF.

The table lists this clone with a few counts. This chain links TRBV15 with TRBJ1-5; D perhaps matches TRBD1 (5 bases). Germline-derived CDR1 and CDR2 are LNHNV and YYDKDF (reference sequence). Deletions cut 3 bases from V and 9 bases from J, with 21 bases between. This CDR3 region has 16 residues. The CDR3 DNA follows: TGTGCCACCAGCAGGTATGAAAGGGGCGCGCTACGGCCCCAGCATTTT. Residues: CATSRYERGALRPQHF.

The chain couples TRBV6-5 to TRBJ1-5; D gene unclear. The CDR3 consists of 13 residues. Germline CDR1 MNHEY, CDR2 SVGAGI. The V gene lost 7 bases and the J gene lost 1 base, with 8 bases spanning the gap. The CDR3 spells CASKGVSNQPQHF. CDR3 in DNA: TGTGCCAGCAAGGGAGTAAGCAATCAGCCCCAGCATTTT.

This CDR3 is CASSIGLANTGELFF. DNA of the CDR3: TGTGCCAGTAGTATTGGACTAGCGAACACCGGGGAGCTGTTTTTT. The chain combines TRBV19 with TRBJ2-2, with 7 bases lining up with TRBD2. V lost 3 bases to trimming and J lost 0 bases; unmatched junction nucleotides: 1. The CDR3 sequence is 15 residues long. Germline V gene sequence: CDR1 LNHDA, CDR2 SQIVND (reference sequence).

The J gene is TRBJ1-6, the V gene TRBV30, with TRBD1 identical over 11 bases. The CDR3 contains 12 residues. V gave up 4 bases and J gave up 13 bases; unmatched junction bases: 3. Germline lookup yields CDR1 GTSNPN and CDR2 SVGIG (reference sequence). In DNA, the CDR3 is TGTGCCTGGATTGGACAGGGGGCTCCCCTCCACTTT. Translation gives CAWIGQGAPLHF.

This chain connects TRBV19 to TRBJ2-3; 10 bases align to TRBD2. Germline V gene lookup returns CDR1 LNHDA and CDR2 SQIVND (reference sequence). V lost 3 bases, J lost 1 base, and 4 bases stayed unmatched. The CDR3 sequence is 16 residues long. CDR3 loop: CASSISGRMGTDTQYF. In nucleotides, the CDR3 is TGTGCCAGTAGTATTAGCGGGAGGATGGGCACAGATACGCAGTATTTT.

J is TRBJ2-4 and V is TRBV9; D is possibly TRBD1 (7 bases). The CDR3 is 15 residues long. V lost 3 bases to trimming and J lost 7 bases, with 17 bases between them. From germline, CDR1 is SGDLS and CDR2 YYNGEE. The CDR3 here is CASSAEGGQFNIQYF. Here the CDR3 DNA reads TGTGCCAGCAGCGCCGAGGGGGGACAGTTCAACATTCAGTACTTC.

The chain carries TRBV7-9 and TRBJ2-5; 8 bases agree with TRBD1. Per germline, CDR1 SEHNR and CDR2 FQNEAQ (reference sequence). The CDR3 contains 15 residues. V dropped 4 bases and J dropped 7; count of bases not matched to a gene: 11. This chain's CDR3 is CASSSRKDRDGTQYF. The CDR3 DNA reads as TGTGCCAGCAGCTCAAGAAAGGACAGGGATGGGACCCAGTACTTC.

J is TRBJ2-7 and V is TRBV30, with TRBD1 matching 12 bases. Trimming cost V 0 bases and J 4 bases; bases outside gene matches: 1. This CDR3 comprises 14 residues. Germline V gene sequence: CDR1 GTSNPN, CDR2 SVGIG (reference sequence). In nucleotides, the CDR3 is TGTGCCTGGAGTGTGGGACAGGGGGCTTACGAGCAGTACTTC. Translating gives CAWSVGQGAYEQYF.

V and J are TRBV12-3 or TRBV12-4 and TRBJ1-4; no clear D. Trimming cost V 2 bases and J 8 bases, with 9 bases left between them. The CDR3 sequence is 13 residues long. CDR3 residues: CASSLRVQEKLFF. In DNA form, the CDR3 reads TGTGCCAGCAGTTTAAGGGTTCAAGAAAAACTGTTTTTT.

The gene calls are TRBV7-8 and TRBJ2-2, with D hard to call. V was shortened by 5 bases and J by 3 bases, with 16 bases between the two germline ends. Germline CDR1 SGHVS, CDR2 FQNEAQ. This CDR3 contains 16 residues. The CDR3 is CASSLSSSRYTGELFF. The CDR3 DNA follows: TGTGCCAGCAGCCTCTCTAGTTCTAGGTACACCGGGGAGCTGTTTTTT. Filled out from reference TRBV7-8 and TRBJ2-2, the complete variable domain reads GAGVSQSPRYKVAKRGQDVALRCDPISGHVSLFWYQQALGQGPEFLTYFQNEAQLDKSGLPSDRFFAERPEGSVSTLKIQRTQQEDSAVYLCASSLSSSRYTGELFFGEGSRLTVL.

The sample holds a few counts of this clone. CDR3 region: CASSADRIYGYTF. As DNA, the CDR3 is TGTGCCAGTAGTGCGGACAGGATCTATGGCTACACCTTC. The V call is TRBV19, the J call TRBJ1-2; 7 nucleotides agree with TRBD1. Germline CDR1 is LNHDA and CDR2 is SQIVND (reference sequence). V shed 5 bases, J shed 4 bases, and the junction held 4 bases outside the gene matches. There are 13 residues in the CDR3. Drawing the rest from reference TRBV19 and TRBJ1-2, the complete variable domain is DGGITQSPKYLFRKEGQNVTLSCEQNLNHDAMYWYRQDPGQGLRLIYYSQIVNDFQKGDIAEGYSVSREKKESFPLTVTSAQKNPTAFYLCASSADRIYGYTFGSGTRLTVV.

The chain is built from TRBV25-1 and TRBJ2-7, with D perhaps matching TRBD2 (6 bases). CDR3 length: 12 amino acids. V was pared by 3 bases and J by 6 bases, with 9 bases between. The germline CDR1 and CDR2 sequences are MGHDK and SYGVNS. The chain's CDR3 is CASSEPGGEQYF. In DNA, the CDR3 is TGTGCCAGCAGTGAGCCCGGGGGCGAGCAGTACTTC.

This rearrangement joins TRBV7-3 to TRBJ2-5; a weak D match, TRBD2 (5 bases). V lost 2 bases to trimming and J lost 3 bases, with 13 bases between them. The CDR3 runs 15 residues. The germline CDR1 and CDR2 sequences are SGHTA and FQGTGA. This CDR3 is CASSLEVEAKETQYF. CDR3 in DNA: TGTGCCAGCAGCTTAGAGGTGGAGGCTAAAGAGACCCAGTACTTC.

The chain combines TRBV5-4 with TRBJ2-7, with D possibly TRBD2 on 6 matching bases. The length of the CDR3 is 17 residues. V lost 4 bases and J lost 0, with 20 bases in between. Germline loops: CDR1 SGHNT, CDR2 YYREEE (reference sequence). For the CDR3, the DNA is TGTGCCAGCAGCGACCCCGGGGGAGCCCCAAGCTCCTACGAGCAGTACTTC. It yields the protein CASSDPGGAPSSYEQYF. Drawing the rest from reference TRBV5-4 and TRBJ2-7, the complete variable domain is ETGVTQSPTHLIKTRGQQVTLRCSSQSGHNTVSWYQQALGQGPQFIFQYYREEENGRGNFPPRFSGLQFPNYSSELNVNALELDDSALYLCASSDPGGAPSSYEQYFGPGTRLTVT.

V gene TRBV7-2 combines with J gene TRBJ2-7, with D possibly called TRBD1 or TRBD2 (5 bases each). This CDR3 has 15 amino acids. V gave up 6 bases and J gave up 6 bases, with 21 bases separating them. Germline CDR1 SGHTA, CDR2 FQGNSA. Here the CDR3 reads CASRPPGTTFGEQYF. Written as DNA, the CDR3 is TGTGCCAGCAGACCACCCGGGACGACTTTTGGCGAGCAGTACTTC.

The V and J genes are TRBV5-1 and TRBJ1-1; D is unclear. The CDR3 spans 15 residues. CDR1 is SGHRS and CDR2 is YFSETQ in the germline V gene. V lost 0 bases and J lost 2, with 11 bases in between. CDR3 residues: CASSLGPLDNTEAFF. The CDR3 nucleotides are TGCGCCAGCAGCTTGGGACCCCTGGACAACACTGAAGCTTTCTTT.

The chain combines TRBV3-1 (or the pseudogene TRBV3-2) with TRBJ2-2; D is unclear. The CDR3 has 17 amino acids. Germline V gene lookup returns CDR1 LGHDT and CDR2 YNNKEL (reference sequence). V was shortened by 3 bases and J by 0 bases, with 14 bases between the two germline ends. The DNA of the CDR3 is TGTGCCAGCAGCCATCCCCCTTGGCACACGAACACCGGGGAGCTGTTTTTT. Translation: CASSHPPWHTNTGELFF.

The chain carries TRBV7-6 and TRBJ1-3; D might be TRBD1 (6 bases). Germline V gives CDR1 SGHVS, CDR2 FNYEAQ. This CDR3 has 16 amino acids. V dropped 1 base and J dropped 3 bases, with 13 bases sitting between them. In DNA, the CDR3 is TGTGCCAGCAGCTTAGGAACCGGGACATTTGGAAACACCATATATTTT. Translation gives CASSLGTGTFGNTIYF.

The rearrangement uses TRBV2 and TRBJ1-2, with 8 nucleotides matching TRBD1. The junction had 12 bases not matched to a gene; V was cut back by 7 bases and J by 8 bases. Per germline, CDR1 SNHLY and CDR2 FYNNEI. The CDR3 has 14 amino acids. CDR3 sequence reads: CASNDRTGTSGYTF. In nucleotides, the CDR3 is TGTGCCAGCAACGACCGGACAGGGACAAGCGGCTACACCTTC.

The chain has TRBV7-3 and TRBJ2-1, with 9 bases identical to TRBD2. The CDR3 totals 16 residues. With V trimmed by 2 bases and J by 9 bases, 11 bases remained unmatched. CDR1 SGHTA and CDR2 FQGTGA come from the germline V gene. The CDR3 here is CASSLLGTSLVGEQFF. As DNA, the CDR3 is TGTGCCAGCAGCTTATTGGGGACTAGCCTTGTTGGTGAGCAGTTCTTC. Full variable domain (outside the CDR3, taken from reference TRBV7-3 and TRBJ2-1): GAGVSQTPSNKVTEKGKYVELRCDPISGHTALYWYRQSLGQGPEFLIYFQGTGAADDSGLPNDRFFAVRPEGSVSTLKIQRTERGDSAVYLCASSLLGTSLVGEQFFGPGTRLTVL.

The chain combines TRBV19 with TRBJ2-7; D is undetermined. The CDR3 is 12 amino acids. Trimming shortened V by 5 bases and J by 3 bases, and 8 bases separated the two germline ends. The V gene's germline CDR1 is LNHDA and CDR2 SQIVND (reference sequence). DNA of the CDR3: TGTGCCAGTAGTTACAATGTCTACGAGCAGTACTTC. This gives the protein CASSYNVYEQYF.

The genes are TRBV7-3 and TRBJ2-7, with a possible D match to TRBD2 (6 bases). V was trimmed by 5 bases and J by 2 bases, leaving 13 bases between them. Germline loops: CDR1 SGHTA, CDR2 FQGTGA. The CDR3 sequence is 14 residues long. CDR3 sequence (DNA): TGTGCCAGCAGCCCCGGGACTGCTCCCTACGAGCAGTACTTC. It codes for CASSPGTAPYEQYF.

This clone was detected only once. The chain has TRBV3-1 (or the pseudogene TRBV3-2) and TRBJ2-7, with 11 bases lining up with TRBD2. The CDR3 has 15 amino acids. V trimming: 5 bases; J trimming: 5 bases; junction bases outside the gene matches: 8. The germline CDR1 and CDR2 sequences are LGHDT and YNNKEL (reference sequence). CDR3: CASSDSGRGADEQYF. The DNA for the CDR3 is TGTGCCAGCAGCGATAGCGGGAGGGGGGCGGACGAGCAGTACTTC.

The gene calls are TRBV7-2 and TRBJ2-7, with D possibly being TRBD1 (7 bases). This CDR3 is 16 amino acids long. The V gene lost 5 bases and the J gene lost 5 bases, with 22 bases spanning the gap. Looked up from germline, CDR1 is SGHTA and CDR2 is FQGNSA. CDR3 region: CASSPSGAGGINEQYF. The CDR3 nucleotides are TGTGCCAGCAGCCCCTCGGGCGCAGGGGGGATTAACGAGCAGTACTTC.

This clone was recorded only once. Here the CDR3 reads CASSPLDRVSDEQYF. DNA for the CDR3: TGTGCCAGCAGCCCACTAGACAGGGTCTCGGACGAGCAGTACTTC. The rearrangement joins TRBV14 to TRBJ2-7, with 7 nucleotides matching TRBD1. CDR1 SGHDN and CDR2 FVKESK come from the germline V gene. CDR3 length: 15 amino acids. Trimming took 4 bases from V and 5 from J; bases not matched to a gene: 11.

The rearrangement uses TRBV11-3 and TRBJ2-3; 9 bases agree with TRBD1. CDR1 and CDR2 from the germline V gene are SGHNT and YENEEA. V shed 5 bases, J shed 6 bases, and the junction held 9 bases outside the gene matches. The CDR3 runs 15 residues. The CDR3 nucleotides are TGTGCCAGCAGCACTACAGGGGGCGAATTGGATACGCAGTATTTT. This translates into CASSTTGGELDTQYF.

This chain uses TRBV19 with TRBJ1-5; tentative D call: TRBD1 (5 bases). Germline V gene lookup returns CDR1 LNHDA and CDR2 SQIVND (reference sequence). This CDR3 is 18 amino acids long. Between the trimmed V and J ends, which lost 1 base and 0 bases, there was a span of 16 bases. The CDR3 DNA sequence: TGTGCCAGTAGTATAGGTCAAGGGGCCCCATATAGCAATCAGCCCCAGCATTTT. Protein sequence: CASSIGQGAPYSNQPQHF.

The chain carries TRBV9 and TRBJ1-4; TRBD1 matches 8 bases. Germline-derived CDR1 and CDR2 are SGDLS and YYNGEE. The CDR3 is 14 amino acids. V dropped 2 bases and J dropped 5; count of bases not matched to a gene: 2. In DNA, the CDR3 is TGTGCCAGCAGCGTGACAGGGGCCAATGAAAAACTGTTTTTT. Amino acid sequence: CASSVTGANEKLFF.

The chain joins TRBV9 to TRBJ2-7; 9 nucleotides match TRBD1. From germline, CDR1 is SGDLS and CDR2 YYNGEE. Trimming cost V 3 bases and J 1 base; bases outside gene matches: 5. This CDR3 region has 15 residues. CDR3: CASSAGTGWSYEQYF. The DNA for the CDR3 is TGTGCCAGCAGCGCCGGGACAGGGTGGTCCTACGAGCAGTACTTC.

The genes are TRBV9 and TRBJ2-2; no clear D. V was pared by 0 bases and J by 4 bases, with 4 bases between. This CDR3 comprises 13 residues. Germline CDR1 and CDR2: SGDLS and YYNGEE. The CDR3 loop reads CASSVDLTGELFF. The CDR3 region has the DNA TGTGCCAGCAGCGTAGACCTCACCGGGGAGCTGTTTTTT.